The 27 T cell receptor beta chains listed next were all sequenced from one sample in a study of blood T cell repertoires in COVID-19. Sequencing was performed with immunoSEQ multiplex PCR; in TCRdb, only in-frame clones are kept and a portion is missing. The repertoire has about 120,000 clones, 70% to 80% of them found once; the top ten carry 7.9%. Sequencing used peripheral blood. These receptors all come from a human donor in a cohort sampled during active COVID-19.

This clone showed up just a few times. This chain joins TRBV7-9 and TRBJ2-7; the match to TRBD1 covers 8 bases. The J segment lost 7 bases and the V segment lost 4 bases, leaving 9 bases of the junction unmatched. This CDR3 has 14 residues. Germline V CDR1 and CDR2: SEHNR, FQNEAQ (reference sequence). The CDR3 DNA is TGTGCCAGCAGCTCCGGACAGGGACCACGGGAGCAGTACTTC. It translates to CASSSGQGPREQYF.

This clone was seen a handful of times. The sample has other DNA sequences that encode this CDR3 too. The chain is built from TRBV6-1 and TRBJ2-7; 12 bases fit TRBD1. J gave up 3 bases and V 3 bases, and 3 bases lay outside the gene matches. Germline CDR1 MNHNS, CDR2 SASEGT. The CDR3 is made up of 15 amino acids. As DNA, the CDR3 is TGTGCCAGCAGTGAGGGGACAGGGGGCTACTACGAGCAGTACTTC. It yields the protein CASSEGTGGYYEQYF.

The V and J genes are TRBV30 and TRBJ1-1; TRBD1 is a possible D gene (6 bases). The CDR3 consists of 14 residues. V was pared by 1 base and J by 5 bases, with 14 bases between. In germline, CDR1 is GTSNPN, CDR2 SVGIG (reference sequence). CDR3 region: CAWSGTGTGTEAFF. In nucleotides, the CDR3 is TGTGCCTGGAGTGGTACAGGGACGGGAACTGAAGCTTTCTTT.

This CDR3 is CASSIGTGGHGGYTF. CDR3 in DNA: TGTGCCAGTAGTATAGGTACAGGGGGCCACGGTGGCTACACCTTC. This chain links TRBV19 with TRBJ1-2; TRBD1 matches at 9 bases. CDR1 and CDR2 from the germline V gene are LNHDA and SQIVND (reference sequence). Trimming removed 1 base from V and 7 bases from J; junction bases left unmatched: 7. The CDR3 covers 15 residues.

V gene TRBV6-5 combines with J gene TRBJ2-7; a possible D gene is TRBD2 (5 bases). The V gene's germline CDR1 is MNHEY and CDR2 SVGAGI. There are 11 residues in the CDR3. V lost 2 bases and J lost 6, with 5 bases in between. CDR3 bases: TGTGCCAGCAGTTACGGGAGCGAGCAGTACTTC. Amino acid sequence: CASSYGSEQYF.

V and J are TRBV3-1 (or the pseudogene TRBV3-2) and TRBJ1-6; 7 nucleotides align to TRBD1. The trim removed 4 bases at V and 7 bases at J, leaving 7 bases unmatched. This CDR3 region has 15 residues. Germline CDR1 LGHDT, CDR2 YNNKEL (reference sequence). CDR3: CASSRKGTANSPLHF. The CDR3 bases are TGTGCCAGCAGCCGCAAAGGGACAGCCAATTCACCCCTCCACTTT.

The V gene is TRBV5-1, the J gene TRBJ1-1; D is undetermined. Trimming removed 5 bases from V and 1 base from J, with 9 bases in between. This CDR3 is built from 13 residues. Germline V lookup: CDR1 SGHRS, CDR2 YFSETQ. CDR3 nucleotides: TGCGCCAGCAGTGCGAGAACGAACACTGAAGCTTTCTTT. Protein: CASSARTNTEAFF.

The rearrangement joins TRBV5-1 to TRBJ2-7; no clear D gene. CDR1 and CDR2 from the germline V gene are SGHRS and YFSETQ. This CDR3 comprises 13 residues. Trimming took off 0 bases at V and 3 bases at J, with 7 bases between the two ends. In nucleotides, the CDR3 is TGCGCCAGCAGCTTGGGGGCCAGCTACGAGCAGTACTTC. Its translation is CASSLGASYEQYF. Drawing the rest from reference TRBV5-1 and TRBJ2-7, the complete variable domain is KAGVTQTPRYLIKTRGQQVTLSCSPISGHRSVSWYQQTPGQGLQFLFEYFSETQRNKGNFPGRFSGRQFSNSRSEMNVSTLELGDSALYLCASSLGASYEQYFGPGTRLTVT.

The V and J genes are TRBV13 and TRBJ2-7, with D uncertain. The CDR3 contains 12 residues. The germline V gene has CDR1 PRHDT and CDR2 FYEKMQ (reference sequence). Trimming shortened V by 0 bases and J by 5 bases, and 5 bases separated the two germline ends. This CDR3 reads CASSLGPDEQYF. The CDR3 DNA sequence: TGTGCCAGCAGCTTAGGCCCTGACGAGCAGTACTTC.

The chain carries TRBV19 and TRBJ1-2; the D gene is possibly TRBD1 (6 bases). The V end was cut by 5 bases, the J end by 0 bases, with 13 bases between. This CDR3 is 15 amino acids long. CDR1 is LNHDA, CDR2 SQIVND, per germline (reference sequence). Here the CDR3 reads CASSLRTAANYGYTF. CDR3 nucleotides: TGTGCCAGTAGTTTGCGGACAGCAGCTAACTATGGCTACACCTTC.

This sequence joins TRBV5-1 and TRBJ1-1, with TRBD1 matching over 7 bases. The CDR3 has 14 residues. Germline V gives CDR1 SGHRS, CDR2 YFSETQ. With 6 bases clipped from V and 4 bases from J, the junction kept 9 bases outside the gene matches. CDR3 sequence reads: CASTPTGLSTEAFF. The DNA of the CDR3 is TGCGCCAGCACCCCGACAGGGTTGAGCACTGAAGCTTTCTTT.

The rearrangement uses TRBV19 and TRBJ2-7, with TRBD1 matching over 9 bases. V dropped 4 bases and J dropped 5; count of bases not matched to a gene: 3. This CDR3 is 13 amino acids long. Germline CDR1 is LNHDA and CDR2 is SQIVND (reference sequence). The CDR3 DNA reads TGTGCCAGTAGTACGGGACAGGGACACGAGCAGTACTTC. Amino acid sequence: CASSTGQGHEQYF.

The rearrangement links TRBV14 to TRBJ1-3; a possible D gene is TRBD1 (5 bases). V lost 4 bases and J lost 0, with 13 bases in between. CDR3 length equals 16 residues. Per the germline V gene, CDR1 is SGHDN and CDR2 is FVKESK. The CDR3 DNA is TGTGCCAGCAGCCTACAGGTATCCAGCTCTGGAAACACCATATATTTT. It encodes CASSLQVSSSGNTIYF.

The chain employs TRBV5-1 and TRBJ2-3; 13 bases agree with TRBD2. The trim removed 4 bases at V and 4 bases at J, leaving 3 bases unmatched. The V gene's germline CDR1 is SGHRS and CDR2 YFSETQ. The CDR3 is 15 amino acids. In DNA form, the CDR3 reads TGCGCCAGCAGCCCCGGGACTAGCGGGGCAGATACGCAGTATTTT. Protein product: CASSPGTSGADTQYF.

V is TRBV4-1 and J is TRBJ1-4, with D maybe TRBD1 (6 bases). CDR3 length: 15 amino acids. Trimming pared 5 bases from V and 8 bases from J, leaving 18 bases between. CDR1 is MGHRA and CDR2 is YSYEKL in the germline V gene. The DNA of the CDR3 is TGCGCCAGCAGCGAAGGAACAGGGTGGGAGGAAAAACTGTTTTTT. It specifies CASSEGTGWEEKLFF.

V is TRBV27 and J is TRBJ1-6; possible D gene TRBD1, 6 bases. The V and J ends lost 0 bases and 9 bases respectively, with 18 bases between them. The CDR3 totals 17 residues. Looked up from germline, CDR1 is MNHEY and CDR2 is SMNVEV (reference sequence). CDR3 sequence reads: CASSLSMLQGLRSPLHF. DNA of the CDR3: TGTGCCAGCAGTTTATCGATGCTGCAGGGGCTGCGTTCACCCCTCCACTTT.

This sequence joins TRBV5-5 and TRBJ1-4; D possibly corresponds to TRBD1 (6 bases). CDR3 length equals 17 residues. CDR1 and CDR2 from the germline V gene are SGHKS and YYEKEE (reference sequence). V gave up 0 bases and J gave up 1 base, with 13 bases separating them. The CDR3 loop reads CASSLEKGGRTNEKLFF. In DNA form, the CDR3 reads TGTGCCAGCAGCTTGGAAAAGGGGGGGCGAACTAATGAAAAACTGTTTTTT.

The genes are TRBV6-5 and TRBJ1-4; D is perhaps TRBD1 (5 bases). The CDR3 is 15 amino acids. The V gene lost 7 bases and the J gene lost 8 bases, with 20 bases spanning the gap. Germline CDR1 is MNHEY and CDR2 is SVGAGI. CDR3 sequence (DNA): TGTGCCAGCAACGAAGAGGAGGGGTTGGGCGAAAAACTGTTTTTT. Its protein is CASNEEEGLGEKLFF.

This chain links TRBV27 with TRBJ1-1, with 9 bases lining up with TRBD1. The CDR3 sequence is 15 residues long. V shed 1 base, J shed 3 bases, and the junction held 3 bases outside the gene matches. The germline gives CDR1 MNHEY, CDR2 SMNVEV (reference sequence). The CDR3 reads CASSLFGQGYTEAFF. In DNA, the CDR3 is TGTGCCAGCAGTTTATTCGGACAGGGGTACACTGAAGCTTTCTTT.

This clone was recorded once. The chain combines TRBV13 with TRBJ2-3; TRBD1 aligns across 7 bases. After removal of 0 bases from V and 3 bases from J, the junction contained 6 bases not matched to a gene. Germline V CDR1 and CDR2: PRHDT, FYEKMQ (reference sequence). CDR3 length equals 16 residues. The CDR3 loop reads CASSLGTGTKTDTQYF. The CDR3 DNA reads as TGTGCCAGCAGCTTAGGGACAGGGACGAAAACAGATACGCAGTATTTT.

V and J are TRBV6-5 and TRBJ1-2; D is undetermined. CDR3 length: 13 residues. Trimming left V 5 bases short and J 8 bases short, with 15 bases between. Germline CDR1 MNHEY, CDR2 SVGAGI. The CDR3 nucleotides read TGTGCCAGCAGTCCGGGGTTTAGTTGGGGCTACACCTTC. Its protein is CASSPGFSWGYTF.

The chain uses TRBV6-1 and TRBJ2-7, with 10 bases identical to TRBD2. The CDR3 totals 15 residues. The trim removed 3 bases at V and 2 bases at J, leaving 4 bases unmatched. Germline CDR1 and CDR2: MNHNS and SASEGT. Here the CDR3 reads CASSEDSGGPYEQYF. The CDR3, as DNA: TGTGCCAGCAGTGAGGATAGCGGGGGGCCCTACGAGCAGTACTTC.

The chain combines TRBV3-1 (or the pseudogene TRBV3-2) with TRBJ2-3, with 12 bases that match TRBD2. After removal of 3 bases from V and 7 bases from J, the junction contained 8 bases not matched to a gene. From germline, CDR1 is LGHDT and CDR2 YNNKEL (reference sequence). The CDR3 is 16 amino acids. CDR3 sequence: CASSHELAGGANTQYF. In nucleotides, the CDR3 is TGTGCCAGCAGCCACGAACTAGCGGGAGGCGCAAATACGCAGTATTTT.

The chain employs TRBV5-1 and TRBJ2-7; 11 nucleotides match TRBD2. The CDR3 has 15 amino acids. Trimming at V came to 5 bases and at J to 2 bases, leaving 6 bases not matched to a gene. Germline V gene lookup returns CDR1 SGHRS and CDR2 YFSETQ. The CDR3 DNA is TGCGCCAGCAGTACCGGGACTAGCGGTCCCTACGAGCAGTACTTC. Its translation is CASSTGTSGPYEQYF.

The CDR3 coding sequence is TGTGCCAGCAGCTCTCGACAGGGTCGGAACACTGAAGCTTTCTTT. Its protein is CASSSRQGRNTEAFF. This chain joins TRBV7-6 and TRBJ1-1, with 7 bases aligning to TRBD1. There are 15 residues in the CDR3. J gave up 1 base and V 4 bases, and 6 bases lay outside the gene matches. Germline CDR1 is SGHVS and CDR2 is FNYEAQ.

The chain is built from TRBV5-6 and TRBJ2-3; 7 nucleotides agree with TRBD2. Per germline, CDR1 SGHDT and CDR2 YYEEEE. Germline trimming cut 2 bases from V and 2 bases from J; bases unmatched to any gene: 5. The CDR3 loop spans 15 amino acids. CDR3 nucleotides: TGTGCCAGCAGCTTTGGGAGGGGATTCACAGATACGCAGTATTTT. The encoded protein is CASSFGRGFTDTQYF.

The V gene is TRBV6-9, the J gene TRBJ1-1; 10 nucleotides line up with TRBD1. Trimming removed 5 bases from V and 7 bases from J; junction bases left unmatched: 7. CDR3 length: 14 residues. Germline CDR1 is MNHGY and CDR2 is SVAAGI. CDR3 amino acids: CASSNGQGECEAFF. CDR3 bases: TGTGCCAGCAGTAATGGACAGGGGGAATGTGAAGCTTTCTTT.